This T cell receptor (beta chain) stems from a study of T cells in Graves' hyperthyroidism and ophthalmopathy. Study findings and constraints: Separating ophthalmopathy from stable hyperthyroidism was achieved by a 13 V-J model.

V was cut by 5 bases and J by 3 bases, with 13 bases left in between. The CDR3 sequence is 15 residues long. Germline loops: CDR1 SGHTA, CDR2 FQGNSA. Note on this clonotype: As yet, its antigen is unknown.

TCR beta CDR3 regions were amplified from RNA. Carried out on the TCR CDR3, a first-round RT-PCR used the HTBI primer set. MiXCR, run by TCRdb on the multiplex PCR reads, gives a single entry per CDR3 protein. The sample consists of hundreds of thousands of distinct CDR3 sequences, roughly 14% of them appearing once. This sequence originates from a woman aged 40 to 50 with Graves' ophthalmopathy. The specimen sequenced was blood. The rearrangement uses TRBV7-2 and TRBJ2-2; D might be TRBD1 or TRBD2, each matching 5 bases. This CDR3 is CASSRDHPDTGELFF. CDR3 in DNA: TGTGCCAGCAGCCGGGACCATCCTGACACCGGGGAGCTGTTTTTT.